A selection of T cell receptor beta chains follows, all from one sample in a study of cytomegalovirus exposure and HLA in healthy donors. TCRdb's table, derived via immunoSEQ multiplex PCR, lists solely in-frame clones and lacks some. The sample has 150,000 or so clones, around 88% seen once. Sequenced: PBMCs. The receptors stem from a man aged 18 to 29 in good health and CMV-seropositive. Each CDR3 is given with its conserved first and last residue. The order of the fields is V gene, J gene, CDR3 protein.

TRBV6-6	TRBJ2-2	CASTPGLPNTGELFF
TRBV13	TRBJ1-1	CASSSDWGRGTEAFF
TRBV9	TRBJ2-7	CASSVGGGTYEQYF
TRBV18	TRBJ1-5	CASSLQGDGNQPQHF
TRBV5-6	TRBJ1-1	CASSLYGSGGNTEAFF
TRBV5-1	TRBJ2-7	CASSFRGGEQYF
TRBV2	TRBJ1-5	CASSGQGLSNQPQHF
TRBV6-6	TRBJ1-1	CASSRDKNTEAFF
TRBV19	TRBJ1-1	CASTSRGPENTEAFF
TRBV2	TRBJ1-5	CASREQGSSNQPQHF
TRBV2	TRBJ1-1	CASRADGMNTEAFF
TRBV6-5	TRBJ1-2	CASSSPTGNGYTF
TRBV5-1	TRBJ1-2	CASSSEDRDPYGYTF
TRBV19	TRBJ2-3	CASSRSGGSTDTQYF
TRBV7-3	TRBJ2-3	CASSPGVAGVTDTQYF
TRBV5-6	TRBJ2-7	CASSSGQGSYEQYF
TRBV2	TRBJ1-1	CASSEQEDTEAFF
TRBV27	TRBJ2-1	CASSLYPGAKGTSQFF
TRBV7-2	TRBJ1-1	CASSLAPLDRGEAFF
TRBV6-5	TRBJ1-1	CASSYSQGTEAFF
TRBV7-9	TRBJ2-7	CASSSGQEGEQYF
TRBV18	TRBJ2-7	CASSGQGTYEQYF
TRBV18	TRBJ2-3	CASSPRRGDTQYF
TRBV27	TRBJ1-3	CASSLGGSSGNTIYF
TRBV7-6	TRBJ1-1	CASSSGVGYTEAFF
TRBV30	TRBJ2-1	CAWTIGRLAGSDEQFF
TRBV9	TRBJ2-7	CASSVEGGDLHEQYF
TRBV5-1	TRBJ1-6	CASSTGSSYNSPLHF
TRBV29-1	TRBJ2-3	CSVGDRRTDTQYF
TRBV18	TRBJ2-5	CASSPSEGGAWAQYF
TRBV7-6	TRBJ2-3	CASSLIGTSGGSTDTQYF
TRBV9	TRBJ1-1	CASSVDDRGGMNTEAFF
TRBV18	TRBJ1-1	CASSPRGGTEAFF
TRBV7-3	TRBJ2-3	CASSLSGGRGDTQYF
TRBV7-2	TRBJ1-1	CASSPDRLEAFF
TRBV6-5	TRBJ2-7	CASSYSGTGSSYEQYF
TRBV7-2	TRBJ2-7	CASSLRLAGTYEQYF
TRBV6-5	TRBJ2-5	CATGVWWRETQYF
TRBV5-8	TRBJ1-2	CASSLQPRVEDYGYTF
TRBV11-1	TRBJ1-6	CASRPTGGGSPLHF
TRBV11-3	TRBJ1-2	CASSLQGYGYTF